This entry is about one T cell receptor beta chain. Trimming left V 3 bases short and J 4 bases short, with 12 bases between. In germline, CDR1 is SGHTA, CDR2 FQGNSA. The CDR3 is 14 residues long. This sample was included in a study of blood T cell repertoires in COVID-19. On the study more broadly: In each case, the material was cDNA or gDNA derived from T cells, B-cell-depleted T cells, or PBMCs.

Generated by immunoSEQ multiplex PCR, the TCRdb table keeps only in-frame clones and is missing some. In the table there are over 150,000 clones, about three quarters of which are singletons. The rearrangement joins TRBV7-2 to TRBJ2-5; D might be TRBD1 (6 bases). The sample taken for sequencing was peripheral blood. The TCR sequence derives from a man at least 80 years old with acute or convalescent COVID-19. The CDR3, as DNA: TGTGCCAGCAGCTTGGGCCTGGACAGAGAGACCCAGTACTTC. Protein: CASSLGLDRETQYF.